The T cell receptor (beta chain) under discussion was sequenced for a study of blood T cell repertoires in COVID-19. Study-wide background: Sources were T cells, B-cell-depleted T cells, or PBMCs; the material itself was cDNA or gDNA.

Germline loops: CDR1 LNHDA, CDR2 SQIVND (reference sequence). J lost 2 bases, V lost 6 bases, and 5 bases had no gene match. The CDR3 runs to 14 residues. Only in-frame clones appear in the TCRdb table, and some are missing; sequencing was by immunoSEQ multiplex PCR. The sample includes 200,000 to 250,000 clones, roughly 75% of them seen just once. The origin of this receptor is a woman aged 70-85 years with acute or convalescent COVID-19. The material sequenced was peripheral blood. The V gene is TRBV19, the J gene TRBJ2-7; 9 bases align to TRBD1. CDR3 DNA: TGTGCCAGTAGGCCGGGACAGGGAGCCTACGAGCAGTACTTC. It yields the protein CASRPGQGAYEQYF.